Described below is a single TCR beta chain sequence and its context. The germline CDR1 and CDR2 sequences are SGHRS and YFSETQ. There are 14 residues in the CDR3. J was trimmed by 1 base and V by 3 bases; bases with no gene match: 4. These data belong to a study of blood T cell repertoires in COVID-19. Looking at the study overall: Sites across the United States, Italy and Spain contributed samples from acute and convalescent COVID-19.

The authors' processing: Reference gene primers were amplified, and this amplification served to estimate nucleated cell counts. Here immunoSEQ multiplex PCR was the method, and the copy in TCRdb shows in-frame clones only, minus some. V and J calls and clone size come straight from that table; D and trimming were deduced from the DNA. The sample has 200,000 to 250,000 clones; 80% to 85% are singletons. Sequencing used PBMCs or T cells enriched from blood (not recorded which). The genes are TRBV5-1 and TRBJ2-7; 7 nucleotides agree with TRBD1. The sequence was collected from a woman between 45 and 65 years old with acute COVID-19. CDR3 amino acids: CASSSQGQSYEQYF. The CDR3 DNA reads as TGCGCCAGCAGCTCGCAGGGACAGTCCTACGAGCAGTACTTC.